A selection of T cell receptor beta chains follows, all from one sample in a study of blood T cell repertoires in COVID-19. The repertoire was sequenced with immunoSEQ multiplex PCR; TCRdb's copy has only in-frame clones and lacks some. This table holds about 140,000 clones, roughly 86% found once. Sequencing used peripheral blood. All receptors come from a man in his 70s with acute or convalescent COVID-19. CDR3s include the opening cysteine and the closing phenylalanine or tryptophan. The D gene is left open where the match is weak. Part of the rows lack a size; the others show once, few, many or a class for expanded clones.

V	J	D	size	DNA	CDR3
TRBV29-1	TRBJ2-5	-	-	TGCAGCGTCCTTGGGGGGTGGAGAGGGACCCAGTACTTC	CSVLGGWRGTQYF
TRBV5-1	TRBJ2-5	TRBD1	-	TGCGCCAGCAGCGAGGGGACAGGGGGCTTAGAGACCCAGTACTTC	CASSEGTGGLETQYF
TRBV7-8	TRBJ2-7	TRBD1	-	TGTGCCACCATTGAGACAACCGGGACAGGGGCCTACGAGCAGTACTTC	CATIETTGTGAYEQYF
TRBV28	TRBJ2-6	-	-	TGTGCCAGCAGACCAGGGTCTGGGGCCAACGTCCTGACTTTC	CASRPGSGANVLTF
TRBV30	TRBJ1-2	-	-	TGTGCCTGGAGTCCATTAGGCCTCGGGGGCTATGGCTACACCTTC	CAWSPLGLGGYGYTF
TRBV7-9	TRBJ2-1	TRBD2	-	TGTGCCAGCATCTTAAGACTAGCGGGGCGAGGAAGGTCCTACAATGAGCAGTTCTTC	CASILRLAGRGRSYNEQFF
TRBV6-5	TRBJ2-7	TRBD1	-	TGTGCCAGCAGGCGCCGGGACAGGGGATCCTACGAGCAGTACTTC	CASRRRDRGSYEQYF
TRBV5-4	TRBJ2-3	TRBD2	-	TGTGCCAGCAGCTTGTTGGGGGCGGGAGGGATGAGCACAGATACGCAGTATTTT	CASSLLGAGGMSTDTQYF
TRBV5-5	TRBJ1-3	-	-	TGTGCCAGCAGCTCCCACTGGCGGGGTACCTCTGGAAACACCATATATTTT	CASSSHWRGTSGNTIYF
TRBV19	TRBJ2-1	-	-	TGTGCCAGTAGTTTTGACATCCACAATGAGCAGTTCTTC	CASSFDIHNEQFF
TRBV6-6	TRBJ1-3	TRBD1	-	TGTGCCAGCAGTCCTCGTCCCGGGACAGGGTCAAGCTCTGGAAACACCATATATTTT	CASSPRPGTGSSSGNTIYF
TRBV6-6	TRBJ1-2	-	-	TGTGCCAGCAGTTACTCTGACAGCTATTCTAACTATGGCTACACCTTC	CASSYSDSYSNYGYTF
TRBV2	TRBJ2-5	-	once	TGTGCCAGCAGTGAAGCGCTTGGGGCAGTGTATTTGGCCCAGTACTTC	CASSEALGAVYLAQYF
TRBV21-1	TRBJ1-6	-	-	TGTGCCAGCAGCAAGAAGATGATAAGGGGGCCTTCACCCCTCCACTTT	CASSKKMIRGPSPLHF
TRBV10-3	TRBJ2-2	TRBD1	-	TGTGCCATCAGCGAGACAGGGCCCAAGAACACCGGGGAGCTGTTTTTT	CAISETGPKNTGELFF
TRBV7-8	TRBJ1-3	TRBD1	few	TGTGCCAGCAGCTTCGACAGGGGCCGAAACACCATATATTTT	CASSFDRGRNTIYF
TRBV3-1/TRBV3-2	TRBJ2-1	-	-	TGTGCCAGCAGCCAAACCGGGAGTAGCAATGAGCAGTTCTTC	CASSQTGSSNEQFF
TRBV3-1/TRBV3-2	TRBJ1-1	-	-	TGTGCCAGCAGCTCATTAGACAGTAACACTGAAGCTTTCTTT	CASSSLDSNTEAFF
TRBV19	TRBJ2-1	TRBD1	-	TGTGCCAGTAGTATTATCAGGACAGGGGTCAATGAGCAGTTCTTC	CASSIIRTGVNEQFF
TRBV11-3	TRBJ2-2	TRBD2	-	TGTGCCAGCAGCTTAGGACTAGCGGTGAACACCGGGGAGCTGTTTTTT	CASSLGLAVNTGELFF
TRBV5-5	TRBJ2-2	-	-	TGTGCCAGCAGCTTGGACCAGGGGAGCACCGGGGAGCTGTTTTTT	CASSLDQGSTGELFF
TRBV6-5	TRBJ1-2	TRBD1	-	TGTGCCAGCAGTTATCACCGTGCAACAGGGGTGGGTGGCTACACCTTC	CASSYHRATGVGGYTF
TRBV5-1	TRBJ1-2	-	-	TGCGCCAGCAGCGGAGCTTTGGTACAGACTACTAACTATGGCTACACCTTC	CASSGALVQTTNYGYTF
TRBV6-2/TRBV6-3	TRBJ2-3	-	-	TGTGCCAGCAGTTACGAGAGCGGTTATACGCAGTATTTT	CASSYESGYTQYF
TRBV2	TRBJ2-5	-	-	TGTGCCAGCAGTGAGGCAAGACAAGAGACCCAGTACTTC	CASSEARQETQYF
TRBV5-4	TRBJ1-3	TRBD1	once	TGTGCCAGCAGCCCTGACAGGGGGTCTGGAAACACCATATATTTT	CASSPDRGSGNTIYF
TRBV4-1	TRBJ1-1	-	-	TGCGCCAGCAGCCCACCGGGACGGGGGGACACTGAAGCTTTCTTT	CASSPPGRGDTEAFF
TRBV29-1	TRBJ2-3	TRBD2	-	TGCAGCGTCGGGTTAGGAGCGGGAGCGGCAGATACGCAGTATTTT	CSVGLGAGAADTQYF
TRBV10-2	TRBJ1-5	-	-	TGCGCCAGCAGTGAGTCCCTGAACTTATATAGCAATCAGCCCCAGCATTTT	CASSESLNLYSNQPQHF
TRBV28	TRBJ2-7	TRBD2	-	TGTGCCAGCAGTTTATGGGGGGGGACTAGCGGGCTCTACGAGCAGTACTTC	CASSLWGGTSGLYEQYF
TRBV29-1	TRBJ2-6	-	-	TGCAGCGTTGGGCCCTCCTCTGGGGCCAACGTCCTGACTTTC	CSVGPSSGANVLTF
TRBV5-4	TRBJ2-1	-	-	TGTGCCAGCAGGGGGGGACAGCTATACAATGAGCAGTTCTTC	CASRGGQLYNEQFF
TRBV28	TRBJ1-2	-	-	TGTGCCAGCAGTCGATCAGGGGCCTATGGCTACACCTTC	CASSRSGAYGYTF
TRBV5-4	TRBJ2-7	-	-	TGTGCCAGCAGCTTCCAGGGATCCTACGAGCAGTACTTC	CASSFQGSYEQYF